This entry features one TCR beta chain sequence. This clonotype was counted many times. Its antigen has not been determined. The record has no base qualities; no much larger clone is one base away. The sample originates from a study of regulatory T cells in long-lasting Graves disease (dated by TCRdb to the early 2020s). With regard to the full study: Antithyroid drugs had been taken for less than 3 months by newly diagnosed Graves' disease patients. Peripheral blood TCR sequencing and RNA sequencing compared persistent Graves' disease patients with newly diagnosed Graves' disease patients. The study took place in China and was registered as a clinical trial. TCR sequencing covered 13 persistent and approximately 20 newly diagnosed Graves' disease patients, some 33 samples in total. Study-wide findings and limitations: A larger number of public clonotypes was shared among persistent patients (approximately 3,000) than among newly diagnosed patients (about 990). The study examined only peripheral blood because the primary lesion, thyroid tissue, could not be accessed. Sequencing and analysis were restricted to the TCR beta chain. Persistent Graves' disease patients showed lower TCR Shannon entropy and fewer highly expanded clones than newly diagnosed patients, suggesting clonal expansion. The authors noted that the small sample size was a limitation that may lower accuracy.

Per the publication, the time point label means: newly diagnosed GD, antithyroid drugs for less than 3 months. For both TCR sequencing and RNA sequencing, RNA was extracted from PBMCs in TRIzol. Graves' disease was diagnosed according to American Thyroid Association guidelines. Patients were recruited from an endocrinology department in Xi'an, China. Each patient gave around 9.2 milliliters of peripheral blood, collected in an EDTA anticoagulant tube. Ficoll Paque Plus density gradient separation was used to isolate PBMCs, and no further T cell sorting was performed. An Agilent 2100 Bioanalyzer and agarose gel were used to check RNA quality, while a NanoDrop 2000 measured RNA concentration. The library came from multiplex PCR. The instrument was an Illumina HiSeq 4000. TCR beta libraries were built with iRepertoire HTBI primers and Arm-PCR amplification of CDR3 regions. Before sequencing, the PCR products underwent gel purification. The authors' pipeline ran thus. Gene usage analysis of CDR3 amino acid clonotypes relied on the roughly 60 TRBV and 14 TRBJ segments identified across samples. COPE and FqMerger were used to merge the filtered high-quality paired reads into contigs. BLAST was used to align contigs to IMGT TRBV, TRBD and TRBJ reference genes, and CDR3 was defined according to IMGT. Any clonotype with a frequency above 0.1% was classified as a highly expanded clone. Repertoire diversity was measured by Shannon entropy, and V-J evenness by the Gini coefficient. Public clonotypes were defined as clonotypes shared by more than one individual. TCRdb cleaned the public reads at Q25 with fastp, built clones with MiXCR and kept in-frame beta chains. Each record represents a unique CDR3 protein, reported with the most common genes and DNA among its rows. The V and J calls shown here were made by TCRdb, not taken from the authors' results. The sample yields some 370,000 distinct CDR3 sequences; approximately 12% were counted once. The ten largest clones add up to around 18% of the sample.

The sample was also reused in another study, on T cells in Graves' hyperthyroidism and ophthalmopathy. From the second report: Stable Graves' hyperthyroidism was defined as no progression to ophthalmopathy during 18 months of follow-up. Hyperthyroidism patients were newly diagnosed, with disease duration under 2 months, and aged 18 to 65 years. Any patient with an uncontrolled infection, another autoimmune disease, pregnancy or lactation was excluded. Diagnoses were established on the basis of clinical symptoms, serum thyroxine and TRAb, thyroid ultrasound, and orbital computed tomography. The first round of RT-PCR for the TCR CDR3 was performed with the HTBI primer set and the Qiagen OneStep RT-PCR kit. Blood samples also contained most of the expanded thyroid clonotypes (frequency above 0.001), which suggests that blood repertoires may reflect thyroid immune responses. In cross-validation, a model built on a 13 V-J signature told ophthalmopathy apart from stable hyperthyroidism with over 85% sensitivity and roughly 81% specificity, and in testing the same model reached 80%/75%. During validation, the model predicted progression to ophthalmopathy a median of around 7 months ahead of onset, with approximately 70% sensitivity and under 85% specificity. To identify distinguishing TCR V-J signatures, a discovery cohort of some 100 patients was used, comprising 40 to 45 with Graves' ophthalmopathy and around 57 with stable Graves' hyperthyroidism. Prospective prediction of ophthalmopathy was tested in an independent validation cohort of approximately 19 hyperthyroidism patients and approximately 17 patients who later progressed to ophthalmopathy. The 95 to 100 discovery patients were randomly divided into training and test sets at a 7:3 ratio. The study also compared thyroid tissue and blood T-cell repertoires from roughly six Graves' hyperthyroidism patients. After blood sampling, hyperthyroidism patients were treated with methimazole at a starting dose of 30 mg daily, and ophthalmopathy patients were treated with high-dose intravenous methylprednisolone. A second multiplex PCR round built the libraries, followed by size selection and purification. Sequencing of the libraries was done on an Illumina HiSeq2000 using paired-end 100 bp reads. SOAPnuke was used to process the raw data, throwing out any read that contained adapters or uncalled bases, had a mean Phred below 15, or lacked an exact constant-primer or identifier match. High-quality paired reads were merged using COPE v1.2.5, and each unique nucleotide sequence was defined as a clonotype. MiTCR v1.1 was used to align the clonotypes against IMGT TRBV, TRBD and TRBJ reference segments. Analysis was restricted to V-J combinations with a frequency above 0.0001, which covered 99% to 99.2% of repertoires. A TCS score was defined as the ratio of F50 (clonal expansion) to E x V (chaos), with BLOSUM62-based TCRdist applied between CDR3 peptides within each V-J. Welch's t-statistics and random forest reduced around 550 V-J features to some 14, which were used in a naive Bayes classifier (R e1071). Sample size was not statistically predetermined, and blinding of investigators to group allocation was not performed. TCR Vbeta CDR3 sequencing of 130 to 150 peripheral blood samples (approximately 44 ophthalmopathy, 75 to 80 hyperthyroidism and some 17 progressor patients) is reported in the paper.

This TCR came from a woman aged 18-30 years with Graves disease. Donor details come from another sample of the same person, matched by shared clones. Sample: peripheral blood mononuclear cells (PBMCs), taken at new diagnosis, from a patient treated with antithyroid drugs.

Here is the DNA: TGTGCCAGCACCCTACCGGGACAGGGCCTTCCCGGGGAGCTGTTTTTT. This translates into CASTLPGQGLPGELFF. The rearrangement combines TRBV12-3 or TRBV12-4 with TRBJ2-2; a stretch of 9 junction bases matches TRBD1. Reading from cysteine to phenylalanine, the CDR3 counts 16 amino acids. The read is trimmed to its CDR3 DNA, 48 bases read in frame from base 1. Compared with germline, V lacks 7 bases and J lacks 6 bases; bases without a gene match: 12.